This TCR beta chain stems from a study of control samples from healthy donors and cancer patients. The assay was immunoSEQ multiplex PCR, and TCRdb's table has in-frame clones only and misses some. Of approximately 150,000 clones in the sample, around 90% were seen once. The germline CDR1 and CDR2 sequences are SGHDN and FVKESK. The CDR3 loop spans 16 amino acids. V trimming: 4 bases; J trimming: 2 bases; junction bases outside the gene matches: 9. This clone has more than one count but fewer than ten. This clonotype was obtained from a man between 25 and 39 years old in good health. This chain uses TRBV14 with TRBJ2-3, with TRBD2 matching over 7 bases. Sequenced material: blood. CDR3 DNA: TGTGCCAGCAGCCGGGAGGGCCATCAATCCACAGATACGCAGTATTTT. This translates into CASSREGHQSTDTQYF.